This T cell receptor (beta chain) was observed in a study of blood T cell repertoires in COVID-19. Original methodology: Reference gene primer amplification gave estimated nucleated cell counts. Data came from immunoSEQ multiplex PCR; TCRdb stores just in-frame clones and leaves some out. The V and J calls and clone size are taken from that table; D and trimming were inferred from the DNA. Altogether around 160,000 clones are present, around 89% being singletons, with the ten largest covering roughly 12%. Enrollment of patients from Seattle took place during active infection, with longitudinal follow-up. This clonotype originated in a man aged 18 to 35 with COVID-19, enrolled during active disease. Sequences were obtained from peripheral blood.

For the CDR3, the DNA is TGTGCCAGCAGCCCGAGAATCTACGAGCAGTACTTC. Protein sequence: CASSPRIYEQYF. The rearrangement links TRBV7-9 to TRBJ2-7; no clear D. V was cut by 5 bases and J by 3 bases, with 8 bases left in between. CDR1 SEHNR and CDR2 FQNEAQ come from the germline V gene (reference sequence). The CDR3 has 12 amino acids.